This TCR beta chain was recovered during a study of T cells expressing NK-cell markers. Overall study context: Out of eight donors sequenced, seven tested HCMV-seropositive and the remaining one seronegative. Study conclusions and caveats: Similarly, these clonotypes led the CD3+CD56-NKG2C+ fraction as well in a few donors. Dominant NKG2C+ clonotype frequencies of roughly 1.0-8% of CD8+ T cells were measured in more than five donors.

The TCR beta cDNA came from 5'RACE template switching with UMIs. After re-calling the 5' RACE reads, TCRdb lists one entry per CDR3 protein, DNA absent. The listing records over 150,000 distinct CDR3 sequences. Regarding this clonotype: Its antigen is currently unknown.

Sequencing used blood T cells: a sorted CD56 or NKG2C T cell subset, CD4+ or CD8+ T cells, or bulk PBMC T cells (not recorded which). The clonotype comes from a man aged 18-69 years in good health.

The CDR3 sequence is CASSSDDPLGEQFF. The rearrangement uses TRBV7-6 and TRBJ2-1; TCRdb names TRBD2, which stays unverified in the absence of DNA. The CDR3 extends over 14 amino acids. CDR1 is SGHVS, CDR2 FNYEAQ, per germline.